Each of the 22 T cell receptor beta chains below was sequenced from the same sample in a study of OX40 agonist ivuxolimab in advanced cancers. Measured with immunoSEQ multiplex PCR; TCRdb has only the in-frame clones, and not every one. Of approximately 84,000 clones listed, approximately 89% are singletons. Sequencing was performed on CD4+ or CD8+ T cells sorted from blood, taken in a trial of the OX40 agonist ivuxolimab. These receptors all come from an adult with an advanced solid tumor such as melanoma, head and neck, liver or kidney cancer.

This clone came up once. The rearrangement links TRBV5-8 to TRBJ1-2, with D uncertain. The CDR3 sequence is 13 residues long. Trimming removed 4 bases from V and 4 bases from J, with 11 bases in between. Germline V CDR1 and CDR2: SGHTS, YDEGEE. In DNA, the CDR3 is TGTGCCAGCAGCCACGGGCAGAGCTATGGCTACACCTTC. Translating it yields CASSHGQSYGYTF.

The V call is TRBV5-1, the J call TRBJ2-3, with D uncertain. Trimming left V 0 bases short and J 2 bases short, with 7 bases between. Germline V CDR1 and CDR2: SGHRS, YFSETQ. The CDR3 sequence is 14 residues long. DNA of the CDR3: TGCGCCAGCAGCTTGGGACTTCCCACAGATACGCAGTATTTT. It yields the protein CASSLGLPTDTQYF.

The rearrangement links TRBV9 to TRBJ2-1; 8 bases map to TRBD2. Germline V gene data show CDR1 as SGDLS and CDR2 as YYNGEE. This CDR3 is 16 amino acids long. The V and J ends lost 0 bases and 4 bases, in that order; junction bases with no gene match: 6. The CDR3 is CASSVGATSGYNEQFF. In DNA form, the CDR3 reads TGTGCCAGCAGCGTAGGGGCAACTAGCGGATACAATGAGCAGTTCTTC.

J is TRBJ1-1 and V is TRBV5-6, with D tentatively TRBD1 (6 bases). The V gene lost 4 bases and the J gene lost 0 bases, with 16 bases spanning the gap. The CDR3 length is 16 residues. The V gene's germline CDR1 is SGHDT and CDR2 YYEEEE. The CDR3 loop is CASSNRVLLMNTEAFF. CDR3 sequence (DNA): TGTGCCAGCAGCAACAGGGTCCTTTTAATGAACACTGAAGCTTTCTTT.

The rearrangement joins TRBV6-5 to TRBJ2-7, with a tentative D call TRBD2 (5 bases). Looked up from germline, CDR1 is MNHEY and CDR2 is SVGAGI. The CDR3 spans 14 residues. Trimming removed 5 bases at V and 2 bases at J, with 13 bases between. CDR3 sequence reads: CASSIARNTYEQYF. As DNA, the CDR3 is TGTGCCAGCAGTATAGCGCGAAATACCTACGAGCAGTACTTC.

The CDR3 loop is CASGLAGGAGELFF. The CDR3 DNA reads TGTGCCAGTGGACTAGCGGGAGGTGCCGGGGAGCTGTTTTTT. The rearrangement joins TRBV6-1 to TRBJ2-2; 14 bases agree with TRBD2. Per germline, CDR1 MNHNS and CDR2 SASEGT. With V trimmed by 9 bases and J by 6 bases, 3 bases remained unmatched. The CDR3 sequence is 14 residues long.

This rearrangement joins TRBV5-1 to TRBJ2-3; D remains ambiguous. The V gene's germline CDR1 is SGHRS and CDR2 YFSETQ. This CDR3 comprises 11 residues. V was shortened by 2 bases and J by 8 bases, with 6 bases between the two germline ends. CDR3 sequence (DNA): TGCGCCAGCAGCTTTCTCTCTACGCAGTATTTT. This codes for CASSFLSTQYF.

The chain joins TRBV19 to TRBJ2-1, with D perhaps assigned TRBD1 or TRBD2 (6 bases each). Trimming left V 1 base short and J 10 bases short, with 17 bases between. Germline V gives CDR1 LNHDA, CDR2 SQIVND (reference sequence). The CDR3 extends over 15 amino acids. In DNA form, the CDR3 reads TGTGCCAGTAGTATAGTTGGGGGGCCCCCGGGGGAGCAGTTCTTC. It translates to CASSIVGGPPGEQFF.

V usage is TRBV5-1 and J usage is TRBJ1-1; D uncertain. The germline V gene encodes CDR1 SGHRS and CDR2 YFSETQ. This CDR3 contains 13 residues. V lost 2 bases and J 4 bases, leaving 9 bases between the germline ends. The CDR3 nucleotides read TGCGCCAGCAGCTTTTGGGGTAGCACTGAAGCTTTCTTT. It yields the protein CASSFWGSTEAFF. Full variable domain (outside the CDR3, taken from reference TRBV5-1 and TRBJ1-1): KAGVTQTPRYLIKTRGQQVTLSCSPISGHRSVSWYQQTPGQGLQFLFEYFSETQRNKGNFPGRFSGRQFSNSRSEMNVSTLELGDSALYLCASSFWGSTEAFFGQGTRLTVV.

The genes are TRBV5-1 and TRBJ2-3; D not certain. The CDR3 runs 14 residues. Germline loops: CDR1 SGHRS, CDR2 YFSETQ. V was shortened by 4 bases and J by 2 bases, with 11 bases between the two germline ends. The CDR3 bases are TGCGCCAGCAGCCCCCTTCAGCTCACAGATACGCAGTATTTT. Its translation: CASSPLQLTDTQYF. The full variable domain, completed using reference TRBV5-1 and TRBJ2-3, is KAGVTQTPRYLIKTRGQQVTLSCSPISGHRSVSWYQQTPGQGLQFLFEYFSETQRNKGNFPGRFSGRQFSNSRSEMNVSTLELGDSALYLCASSPLQLTDTQYFGPGTRLTVL.

This chain connects TRBV4-1 to TRBJ1-2, with D unresolved. V was clipped by 0 bases and J by 2 bases, with 4 bases between them. Germline CDR1 and CDR2: MGHRA and YSYEKL. This CDR3 contains 13 residues. CDR3 in DNA: TGCGCCAGCAGCCAAGATGTCAACTATGGCTACACCTTC. Its translation: CASSQDVNYGYTF.

The chain links TRBV30 to TRBJ1-1; D is unresolved. Germline V gene sequence: CDR1 GTSNPN, CDR2 SVGIG (reference sequence). The CDR3 runs to 13 residues. Trimming removed 4 bases at V and 2 bases at J, with 11 bases between. DNA for the CDR3: TGTGCCTGGACCCCCGGTTTTAACACTGAAGCTTTCTTT. The encoded protein is CAWTPGFNTEAFF.

This chain uses TRBV20-1 with TRBJ2-7; D gene uncertain. CDR1 and CDR2 from the germline V gene are DFQATT and SNEGSKA (reference sequence). This CDR3 is built from 11 residues. Trimming pared 7 bases from V and 2 bases from J, leaving 9 bases between. CDR3 sequence: CSVGGPYEQYF. CDR3 coding DNA: TGCAGTGTAGGCGGACCCTACGAGCAGTACTTC.

The chain couples TRBV6-5 to TRBJ1-6, with D unclear. Germline CDR1 reads MNHEY; CDR2 reads SVGAGI. The CDR3 extends over 13 amino acids. V lost 7 bases, J lost 0 bases, and 4 bases lay in between. The CDR3 here is CASKDSYNSPLHF. The CDR3 DNA is TGTGCCAGCAAGGACTCCTATAATTCACCCCTCCACTTT.

V usage is TRBV30 and J usage is TRBJ1-1, with a weak D call TRBD1 (5 bases). The CDR3 totals 13 residues. Trimming left V 4 bases short and J 7 bases short, with 16 bases between. Germline V gene lookup returns CDR1 GTSNPN and CDR2 SVGIG (reference sequence). The CDR3 DNA reads TGTGCCTGGATTGGGGAGGGGCTGGGTGAAGCTTTCTTT. Translated, it gives CAWIGEGLGEAFF. Combining the CDR3 with reference TRBV30 and TRBJ1-1 gives the whole variable domain SQTIHQWPATLVQPVGSPLSLECTVEGTSNPNLYWYRQAAGRGLQLLFYSVGIGQISSEVPQNLSASRPQDRQFILSSKKLLLSDSGFYLCAWIGEGLGEAFFGQGTRLTVV.

J is TRBJ2-2 and V is TRBV5-4; 7 nucleotides agree with TRBD1. This CDR3 has 16 residues. CDR1 is SGHNT, CDR2 YYREEE, per germline (reference sequence). The trim removed 3 bases at V and 4 bases at J, leaving 9 bases unmatched. The CDR3 sequence is CASSSGQLVGTGELFF. DNA for the CDR3: TGTGCCAGCAGCTCGGGACAGCTCGTAGGCACCGGGGAGCTGTTTTTT.

The V and J genes are TRBV7-2 and TRBJ2-1; TRBD2 aligns across 13 bases. V trimming: 4 bases; J trimming: 6 bases; junction bases outside the gene matches: 9. The CDR3 extends over 17 amino acids. Germline-derived CDR1 and CDR2 are SGHTA and FQGNSA. CDR3 bases: TGTGCCAGCAGCTCGAATCCGGGACTAGCGGGGAGCAATGAGCAGTTCTTC. Its protein is CASSSNPGLAGSNEQFF.

This sequence joins TRBV9 and TRBJ2-1, with 7 bases aligning to TRBD2. The CDR3 is 15 residues long. Germline trimming cut 0 bases from V and 9 bases from J; bases unmatched to any gene: 9. Germline-derived CDR1 and CDR2 are SGDLS and YYNGEE. The CDR3 sequence: CASSVGPREGGEQFF. The CDR3, as DNA: TGTGCCAGCAGCGTAGGGCCTAGGGAGGGTGGTGAGCAGTTCTTC. Using reference TRBV9 and TRBJ2-1 for the parts outside the CDR3, the full variable domain is DSGVTQTPKHLITATGQRVTLRCSPRSGDLSVYWYQQSLDQGLQFLIQYYNGEERAKGNILERFSAQQFPDLHSELNLSSLELGDSALYFCASSVGPREGGEQFFGPGTRLTVL.

The chain employs TRBV10-2 and TRBJ1-1; D is possibly TRBD1 (6 bases). The CDR3 extends over 14 amino acids. The V gene's germline CDR1 is WSHSY and CDR2 SAAADI. Trimming left V 2 bases short and J 8 bases short, with 15 bases between. CDR3 sequence reads: CASSEVTGWREAFF. CDR3 DNA: TGCGCCAGCAGTGAGGTGACAGGTTGGAGGGAAGCTTTCTTT.

The CDR3, as DNA: TGTGCCAGCAGTTCCCTACAGGCCGGTAGCACCATATATTTT. Encoded protein: CASSSLQAGSTIYF. The chain carries TRBV6-5 and TRBJ1-3, with D possibly matching TRBD1 (5 bases). The ends were cut back, 4 bases at V and 9 bases at J, with 16 bases in the middle. The length of the CDR3 is 14 residues. Germline V gene lookup returns CDR1 MNHEY and CDR2 SVGAGI.

The chain carries TRBV7-8 and TRBJ2-1; no firm D call. The V and J ends lost 6 bases and 5 bases respectively, with 11 bases between them. The CDR3 length is 13 residues. The germline V gene has CDR1 SGHVS and CDR2 FQNEAQ. CDR3 bases: TGTGCCAGCAGTCACGGACGGAACAATGAGCAGTTCTTC. Translation gives CASSHGRNNEQFF.

V is TRBV2 and J is TRBJ1-1; D unclear. The CDR3 covers 14 residues. Per germline, CDR1 SNHLY and CDR2 FYNNEI. Trimming left V 4 bases short and J 2 bases short, with 11 bases between. The CDR3 spells CASSGNRPNTEAFF. In DNA form, the CDR3 reads TGTGCCAGCAGTGGAAACAGACCCAACACTGAAGCTTTCTTT.